This T cell receptor (beta chain) was sequenced for a study of CD8 T cells in ankylosing spondylitis. Study conclusions and caveats: Blood from ankylosing spondylitis patients appeared to carry a characteristic roughly 8-variant TCR beta motif.

The V segment lost 7 bases and the J segment 3 bases; nucleotides outside the gene matches: 15. Germline lookup yields CDR1 MNHNS and CDR2 SASEGT. The CDR3 has 16 amino acids. About this clonotype itself: Its specificity is not known.

TCRdb reprocessed the 5' RACE reads via MiXCR and lists one record per CDR3 protein. The sample has roughly 220,000 distinct CDR3 sequences; around 19% are singletons. Sequencing was done on a sample of blood, either unsorted or a sorted T cell fraction (not recorded which). This TCR derives from a male donor with ankylosing spondylitis. The chain combines TRBV6-1 with TRBJ2-7, with 7 bases that match TRBD1. CDR3 nucleotides: TGTGCCAGCAACGATCTAGGGGGCTCCCCGGACTACGAGCAGTACTTC. This encodes CASNDLGGSPDYEQYF.